The present T cell receptor (beta chain) was sequenced within a study of blood T cell repertoires in COVID-19. Study-wide context: Samples representing acute and convalescent COVID-19 were sourced from the United States, Italy and Spain. T cells, B-cell-depleted T cells, or PBMCs provided the cDNA or gDNA that served as material.

In the study's own analysis: Nucleated cell number was recorded as an estimate derived from reference gene primer amplification. Profiled with immunoSEQ multiplex PCR; TCRdb holds only in-frame clones, not every one. That table is the source of V, J and clone size, and D and trimming were worked out from the DNA. Of around 310,000 clones listed, 70% to 90% were seen once; the top ten hold more than 3%. The J segment lost 0 bases and the V segment lost 7 bases, leaving 24 bases of the junction unmatched. Germline loops: CDR1 LGHDT, CDR2 YNNKEL (reference sequence). The CDR3 runs 21 residues. The material sequenced was peripheral blood. The J gene is TRBJ2-1, the V gene TRBV3-1 (or the pseudogene TRBV3-2); 7 bases are a match to TRBD1. The TCR originated in a woman between 45 and 65 years old with active or convalescent COVID-19. The DNA of the CDR3 is TGTGCCAGCATTCCGACAGGGCAAAGGAATTTGGTGGGGAGCTCCTACAATGAGCAGTTCTTC. Its translation: CASIPTGQRNLVGSSYNEQFF.